This TCR beta chain was captured in a study of metastatic and nonmetastatic thyroid tumors. Turning to the study itself: Where malignant and benign thyroid patients were concerned, repertoires were compared across blood and tumor or nodule tissue. Whole-study results and caveats: In both blood and tumor samples, TCR beta diversity was reported significantly higher for malignant than benign nodules.

Of note for this clone: What it binds is not known.

The V end lost 3 bases, the J end lost 3 bases, and 9 bases lay between the germline ends. There are 15 residues in the CDR3. No patient had received any treatment before thyroid surgery. Original methodology: Researchers built a distant-metastasis classifier for papillary thyroid cancer that drew on CDR3 differences across clinicopathological groups. MiXCR re-clonotyped the PCR reads for TCRdb. The V and J calls here are based on TCRdb, not the publication. The table includes some 10,000 clones, less than 30% detected once. Specimen: tumor tissue. This chain uses TRBV12-3 or TRBV12-4 with TRBJ1-6; D not resolved. The sequence came from a female donor with papillary thyroid cancer or a benign thyroid nodule (not recorded which). Some clones in this sample may be carry-over from other donors' samples. CDR3 coding DNA: TGTGCCAGCAGTTTTCAACTCCTCTATAATTCACCCCTCCACTTT. Amino acids: CASSFQLLYNSPLHF.